Each of the 20 T cell receptor beta chains below was sequenced from the same sample in a study of cytomegalovirus exposure and HLA in healthy donors. PCR was performed using 60 Vbeta and 13 Jbeta primers. Method: immunoSEQ multiplex PCR; TCRdb's copy keeps in-frame clones and lacks some. Of tens of thousands of clones listed, approximately 75% were seen once; the top ten hold 6.5%. The sequenced material came from PBMCs. The receptors here all came from a human donor in good health.

There are a few counts of this clone. V and J are TRBV11-2 and TRBJ1-3, with D unresolved. The CDR3 spans 16 residues. Germline loops: CDR1 SGHAT, CDR2 FQNNGV. Trimming pared 2 bases from V and 3 bases from J, leaving 14 bases between. CDR3 loop: CASSLRTGSLGNTIYF. The DNA for the CDR3 is TGTGCCAGCAGCTTAAGAACCGGGAGCCTTGGAAACACCATATATTTT.

V and J are TRBV5-1 and TRBJ2-7, with 9 bases that match TRBD2. CDR1 and CDR2 (germline): SGHRS, YFSETQ. This CDR3 region has 15 residues. Trimming cost V 4 bases and J 0 bases; bases outside gene matches: 5. The CDR3 DNA reads TGCGCCAGCAGCCAACCGACTAGCGGCTCCTACGAGCAGTACTTC. Encoded protein: CASSQPTSGSYEQYF.

The V gene is TRBV6-1, the J gene TRBJ2-3; weak D call: TRBD2 (5 bases). This CDR3 has 15 residues. V was trimmed by 6 bases and J by 3 bases, leaving 16 bases between them. The germline CDR1 and CDR2 sequences are MNHNS and SASEGT. The CDR3 spells CASSRLAPGTDTQYF. The CDR3 bases are TGTGCCAGCAGCAGACTCGCTCCGGGAACAGATACGCAGTATTTT.

The chain carries TRBV6-6 and TRBJ1-1; no definite D call. Germline V gene lookup returns CDR1 MNHNY and CDR2 SVGAGI (reference sequence). The V end was cut by 7 bases, the J end by 4 bases, with 13 bases between. The CDR3 contains 13 residues. CDR3 DNA: TGTGCCAGCAAAGGTGGCCCGGGCACTGAAGCTTTCTTT. The encoded protein is CASKGGPGTEAFF.

This clone was seen once. The chain couples TRBV5-1 to TRBJ2-7, with 9 nucleotides matching TRBD1. Germline values: CDR1 SGHRS, CDR2 YFSETQ. The junction had 1 base not matched to a gene; V was cut back by 4 bases and J by 5 bases. The CDR3 has 12 amino acids. The CDR3 region has the DNA TGCGCCAGCAGCCGACAGGGGGACGAGCAGTACTTC. Its protein product is CASSRQGDEQYF.

The table lists this clone with a count of one. The chain uses TRBV9 and TRBJ2-7, with D possibly being TRBD2 (5 bases). The V gene's germline CDR1 is SGDLS and CDR2 YYNGEE. The CDR3 contains 13 residues. V shed 1 base and J shed 6 bases, with 11 bases lying between them. CDR3: CASSVSAEGEQYF. The CDR3 DNA follows: TGTGCCAGCAGCGTATCGGCTGAGGGCGAGCAGTACTTC.

The V call is TRBV27, the J call TRBJ2-5; 11 bases map to TRBD2. V trimming: 5 bases; J trimming: 2 bases; junction bases outside the gene matches: 1. Germline V gene sequence: CDR1 MNHEY, CDR2 SMNVEV (reference sequence). The CDR3 consists of 14 residues. The DNA of the CDR3 is TGTGCCAGCAGTCCTAGCGGGGGGCAAGAGACCCAGTACTTC. Its translation is CASSPSGGQETQYF.

The chain has TRBV9 and TRBJ1-2; a weak D match, TRBD1 (5 bases). Between the trimmed V and J ends, which lost 0 bases and 0 bases, there was a span of 27 bases. Germline loops: CDR1 SGDLS, CDR2 YYNGEE. This CDR3 contains 21 residues. CDR3 nucleotides: TGTGCCAGCAGCGTAGGGGCCTCGGGAGGGGCCCAACCCGATTCTAACTATGGCTACACCTTC. Protein sequence: CASSVGASGGAQPDSNYGYTF.

The genes are TRBV7-2 and TRBJ2-3, with 13 bases lining up with TRBD2. V gave up 3 bases and J gave up 13 bases; unmatched junction bases: 1. Germline values: CDR1 SGHTA, CDR2 FQGNSA. This CDR3 has 12 amino acids. The CDR3 protein is CASSFGTSGKYF. The CDR3 DNA reads as TGTGCCAGCAGCTTCGGGACTAGCGGGAAGTATTTT.

The V gene is TRBV10-2, the J gene TRBJ1-5; 10 bases are a match to TRBD1. With 6 bases clipped from V and 2 bases from J, the junction kept 4 bases outside the gene matches. The CDR3 is 15 amino acids. Germline V gene data show CDR1 as WSHSY and CDR2 as SAAADI. CDR3 sequence reads: CASRDRGFGNQPQHF. In DNA, the CDR3 is TGCGCCAGCAGGGACAGGGGGTTTGGCAATCAGCCCCAGCATTTT.

The chain couples TRBV7-9 to TRBJ1-1, with 11 bases fitting TRBD1. The J segment lost 7 bases and the V segment lost 1 base, leaving 8 bases of the junction unmatched. The CDR3 runs 16 residues. Germline V gene lookup returns CDR1 SEHNR and CDR2 FQNEAQ (reference sequence). The CDR3 loop reads CASSLGRTGGDGEAFF. As DNA, the CDR3 is TGTGCCAGCAGCTTAGGTCGGACAGGGGGCGACGGTGAAGCTTTCTTT.

V and J are TRBV4-1 and TRBJ2-7, with D possibly matching TRBD1 (5 bases). The CDR3 sequence is 14 residues long. The V and J ends lost 4 bases and 2 bases respectively, with 12 bases between them. The germline gives CDR1 MGHRA, CDR2 YSYEKL. The CDR3 region is CASSPEGVTYEQYF. Written as DNA, the CDR3 is TGCGCCAGCAGCCCAGAAGGGGTGACCTACGAGCAGTACTTC.

The genes are TRBV12-2 and TRBJ2-7; the D segment call TRBD1 is taken from the table without a DNA check. TRBV12-2 is annotated as a pseudogene. This CDR3 comprises 14 residues. In nucleotides, the CDR3 is TGTGCAAGTCGACCCGGGACAGGGGAATACGAGCAGTACTTC. Its protein is CASRPGTGEYEQYF.

J is TRBJ2-1 and V is TRBV28, with TRBD2 matching over 9 bases. Germline V gives CDR1 MDHEN, CDR2 SYDVKM. This CDR3 spans 16 amino acids. The V and J ends lost 6 bases and 3 bases, in that order; junction bases with no gene match: 9. The CDR3: CASRETSGQHYNEQFF. The CDR3 DNA sequence: TGTGCCAGCAGAGAGACTAGCGGACAACACTACAATGAGCAGTTCTTC.

V is TRBV9 and J is TRBJ1-1, with 10 positions matching TRBD1. The V segment lost 4 bases and the J segment 2 bases; nucleotides outside the gene matches: 5. The CDR3 is 15 amino acids. The germline V gene encodes CDR1 SGDLS and CDR2 YYNGEE. The CDR3 DNA reads as TGTGCCAGCAGCCCCCGGACAGGGGGAAACACTGAAGCTTTCTTT. Protein sequence: CASSPRTGGNTEAFF.

The chain carries TRBV6-5 and TRBJ1-2; the match to TRBD1 covers 10 bases. Losses at the gene ends were 10 bases for V and 7 bases for J; bases not matched to a gene: 9. The germline V gene encodes CDR1 MNHEY and CDR2 SVGAGI. The CDR3 extends over 13 amino acids. Here the CDR3 DNA reads TGTGCCACCAAGAGGGGGGACAGGGGTGGCTACACCTTC. Translating gives CATKRGDRGGYTF.

The V and J genes are TRBV4-1 and TRBJ2-7, with a tentative D call TRBD2 (5 bases). V was trimmed by 3 bases and J by 2 bases, leaving 17 bases between them. This CDR3 spans 16 amino acids. CDR1 and CDR2 (germline): MGHRA, YSYEKL. CDR3 in amino acids: CASSHLLGDGAYEQYF. CDR3 DNA: TGCGCCAGCAGCCACCTACTAGGCGACGGAGCCTACGAGCAGTACTTC.

This chain links TRBV6-1 with TRBJ2-2; 10 bases are a match to TRBD2. Germline CDR1 MNHNS, CDR2 SASEGT. The CDR3 extends over 17 amino acids. The J segment lost 2 bases and the V segment lost 0 bases, leaving 3 bases of the junction unmatched. Here the CDR3 reads CASSEASGGLNTGELFF. CDR3 DNA: TGTGCCAGCAGTGAAGCTAGCGGGGGGCTTAACACCGGGGAGCTGTTTTTT.

V is TRBV5-4 and J is TRBJ2-3; TRBD2 agrees at 15 bases. Looked up from germline, CDR1 is SGHNT and CDR2 is YYREEE (reference sequence). The CDR3 length is 16 residues. Germline trimming cut 3 bases from V and 4 bases from J; bases unmatched to any gene: 3. CDR3 DNA sequence: TGTGCCAGCAGCTCGGGACTAGCGGGGGGCCCAGATACGCAGTATTTT. Translating it yields CASSSGLAGGPDTQYF.

The chain is built from TRBV7-9 and TRBJ2-3; a weak D match, TRBD2 (6 bases). This CDR3 is built from 15 residues. Trimming removed 2 bases from V and 5 bases from J, with 14 bases in between. Germline CDR1 is SEHNR and CDR2 is FQNEAQ (reference sequence). Here the CDR3 reads CASSLYGGAGDTQYF. CDR3 bases: TGTGCCAGCAGCTTATATGGAGGGGCGGGAGATACGCAGTATTTT.